What follows are 8 T cell receptor beta chains derived from one specimen sequenced in a study of T cell responses to AZD1222 COVID-19 vaccine. Data came from immunoSEQ multiplex PCR; TCRdb stores just in-frame clones and leaves some out. The profile shows 150,000 or so clones, 91% of them singletons. This sample comprised peripheral blood, obtained on day 0 of AZD1222 vaccination. The source is an adult in good health.

The chain employs TRBV19 and TRBJ1-2; TRBD1 agrees at 8 bases. Germline-derived CDR1 and CDR2 are LNHDA and SQIVND (reference sequence). V gave up 5 bases and J gave up 1 base; unmatched junction bases: 6. This CDR3 region has 15 residues. The CDR3 DNA follows: TGTGCCAGTAGTCGTGGACAGGGCTTTAACTATGGCTACACCTTC. This translates into CASSRGQGFNYGYTF.

J is TRBJ2-7 and V is TRBV18; D perhaps matches TRBD2 (6 bases). Germline values: CDR1 KGHSH, CDR2 LQKENI. The CDR3 has 14 residues. Trimming removed 2 bases at V and 3 bases at J, with 11 bases between. Written as DNA, the CDR3 is TGTGCCAGCTCACCAGCGGGACTTAACTACGAGCAGTACTTC. Its protein is CASSPAGLNYEQYF.

V usage is TRBV4-2 and J usage is TRBJ1-3; D gene ambiguous. Germline V gives CDR1 LGHNA, CDR2 YNFKEQ. CDR3 size: 16 residues. V was trimmed by 2 bases and J by 0 bases, leaving 11 bases between them. CDR3 sequence: CASSQHPGSSGNTIYF. In DNA form, the CDR3 reads TGTGCCAGCAGCCAACACCCAGGAAGCTCTGGAAACACCATATATTTT.

This clone was counted only a few times. This rearrangement joins TRBV12-3 or TRBV12-4 to TRBJ1-4; no reliable D call. The CDR3 runs to 13 residues. The ends were cut back, 6 bases at V and 4 bases at J, with 9 bases in the middle. DNA for the CDR3: TGTGCCAGCAGGCCCGGGTTTAATGAAAAACTGTTTTTT. The encoded protein is CASRPGFNEKLFF.

The rearrangement joins TRBV6-2 or TRBV6-3 to TRBJ2-5; D perhaps matches TRBD1 (5 bases). Germline CDR1 is MNHEY and CDR2 is SVGEGT. V was pared by 5 bases and J by 2 bases, with 12 bases between. This CDR3 contains 14 residues. This CDR3 reads CASSTQGFQETQYF. CDR3 nucleotide sequence: TGTGCCAGCAGTACTCAGGGTTTTCAAGAGACCCAGTACTTC.

The chain is built from TRBV19 and TRBJ1-4; no clear D gene. The V gene lost 3 bases and the J gene lost 12 bases, with 14 bases spanning the gap. This CDR3 region has 13 residues. Germline V gives CDR1 LNHDA, CDR2 SQIVND (reference sequence). CDR3: CASSIQPRAELFF. CDR3 nucleotide sequence: TGTGCCAGTAGTATCCAACCAAGGGCGGAACTGTTTTTT.

The chain is built from TRBV5-8 and TRBJ1-2; D call uncertain. The CDR3 has 11 residues. V lost 3 bases and J 7 bases, leaving 7 bases between the germline ends. CDR1 is SGHTS, CDR2 YDEGEE, per germline. This CDR3 reads CASSSLAGYTF. CDR3 DNA: TGTGCCAGCAGCTCCCTGGCTGGCTACACCTTC.

The chain is built from TRBV29-1 and TRBJ1-3, with 8 bases identical to TRBD1. V lost 4 bases to trimming and J lost 2 bases; unmatched junction nucleotides: 4. Germline loops: CDR1 SQVTM, CDR2 ANQGSEA. The CDR3 runs to 14 residues. CDR3 region: CSVVQGATGNTIYF. The CDR3 DNA sequence: TGCAGCGTTGTTCAGGGGGCGACTGGAAACACCATATATTTT.